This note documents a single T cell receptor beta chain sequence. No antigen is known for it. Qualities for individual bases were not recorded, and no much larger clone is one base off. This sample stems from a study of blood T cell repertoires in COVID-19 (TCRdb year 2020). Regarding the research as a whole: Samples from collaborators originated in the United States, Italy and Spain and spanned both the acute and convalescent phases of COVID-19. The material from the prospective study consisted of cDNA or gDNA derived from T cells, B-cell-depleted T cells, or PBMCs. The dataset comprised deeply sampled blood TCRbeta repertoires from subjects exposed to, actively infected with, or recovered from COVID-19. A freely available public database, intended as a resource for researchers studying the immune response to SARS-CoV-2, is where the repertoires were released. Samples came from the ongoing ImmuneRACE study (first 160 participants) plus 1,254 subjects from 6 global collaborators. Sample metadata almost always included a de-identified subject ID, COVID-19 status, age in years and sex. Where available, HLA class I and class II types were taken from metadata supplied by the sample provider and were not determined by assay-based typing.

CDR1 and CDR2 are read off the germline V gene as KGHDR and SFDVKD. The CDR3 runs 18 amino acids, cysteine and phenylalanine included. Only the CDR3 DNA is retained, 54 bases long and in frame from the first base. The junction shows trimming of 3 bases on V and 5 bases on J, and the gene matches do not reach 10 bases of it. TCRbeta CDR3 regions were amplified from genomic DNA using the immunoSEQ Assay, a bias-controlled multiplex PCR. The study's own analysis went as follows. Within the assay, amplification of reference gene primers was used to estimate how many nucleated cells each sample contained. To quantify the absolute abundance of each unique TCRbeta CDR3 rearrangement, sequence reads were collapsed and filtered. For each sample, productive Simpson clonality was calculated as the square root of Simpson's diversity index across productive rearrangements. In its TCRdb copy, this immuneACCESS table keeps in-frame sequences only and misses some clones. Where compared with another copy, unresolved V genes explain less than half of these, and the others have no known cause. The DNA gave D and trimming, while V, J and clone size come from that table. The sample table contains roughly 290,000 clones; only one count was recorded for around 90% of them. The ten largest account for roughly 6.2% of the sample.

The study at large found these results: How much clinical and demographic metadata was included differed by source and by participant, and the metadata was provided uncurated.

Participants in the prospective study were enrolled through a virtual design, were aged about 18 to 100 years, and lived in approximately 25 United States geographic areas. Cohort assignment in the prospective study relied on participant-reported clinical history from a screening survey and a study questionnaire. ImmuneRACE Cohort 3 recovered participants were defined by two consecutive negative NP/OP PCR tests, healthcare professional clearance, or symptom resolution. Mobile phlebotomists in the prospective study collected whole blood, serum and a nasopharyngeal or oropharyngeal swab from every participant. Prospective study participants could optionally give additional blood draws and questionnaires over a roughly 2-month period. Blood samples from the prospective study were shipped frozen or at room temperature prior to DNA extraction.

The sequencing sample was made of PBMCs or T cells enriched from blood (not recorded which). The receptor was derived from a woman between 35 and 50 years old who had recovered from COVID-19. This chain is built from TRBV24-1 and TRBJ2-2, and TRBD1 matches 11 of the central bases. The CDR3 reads CATSDPGWGQGDTGELFF. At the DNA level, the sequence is TGTGCCACCAGTGATCCTGGTTGGGGACAGGGGGATACCGGGGAGCTGTTTTTT.